What follows is one T cell receptor (beta chain) and its context. This sample is drawn from a study of T cell changes during pregnancy in multiple sclerosis. Sequencing used immunoSEQ multiplex PCR; TCRdb keeps in-frame clones, though not all of them. The profile shows 65,000 to 75,000 clones, around nine tenths of them singletons. The germline CDR1 and CDR2 sequences are LNHDA and SQIVND (reference sequence). CDR3 length equals 15 residues. V was clipped by 7 bases and J by 6 bases; unmatched bases: 9. The sequence derives from a female donor in good health, enrolled as a control in a pregnancy study. This sequence joins TRBV19 and TRBJ2-2; 9 bases fit TRBD1. Here the sequenced sample was peripheral blood, taken in the third trimester of pregnancy. The CDR3 here is CASKARTGAAGELFF. The CDR3 DNA is TGTGCCAGTAAGGCAAGGACAGGGGCGGCCGGGGAGCTGTTTTTT.